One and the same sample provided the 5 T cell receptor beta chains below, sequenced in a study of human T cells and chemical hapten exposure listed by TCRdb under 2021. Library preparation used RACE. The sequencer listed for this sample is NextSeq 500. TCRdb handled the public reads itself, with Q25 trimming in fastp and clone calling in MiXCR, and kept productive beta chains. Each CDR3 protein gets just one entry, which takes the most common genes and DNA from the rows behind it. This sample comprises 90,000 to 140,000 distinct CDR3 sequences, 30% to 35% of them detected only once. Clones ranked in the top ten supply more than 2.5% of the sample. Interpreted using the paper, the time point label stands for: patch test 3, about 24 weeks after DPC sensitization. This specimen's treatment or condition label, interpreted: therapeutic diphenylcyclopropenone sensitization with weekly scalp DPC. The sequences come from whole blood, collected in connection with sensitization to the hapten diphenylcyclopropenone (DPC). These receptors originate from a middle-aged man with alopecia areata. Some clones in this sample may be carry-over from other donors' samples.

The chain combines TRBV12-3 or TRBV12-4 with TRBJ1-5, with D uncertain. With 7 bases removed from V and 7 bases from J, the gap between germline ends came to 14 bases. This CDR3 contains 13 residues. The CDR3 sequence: CASNSQTDQPQHF. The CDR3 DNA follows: TGTGCCAGCAATTCCCAGACTGACCAGCCCCAGCATTTT.

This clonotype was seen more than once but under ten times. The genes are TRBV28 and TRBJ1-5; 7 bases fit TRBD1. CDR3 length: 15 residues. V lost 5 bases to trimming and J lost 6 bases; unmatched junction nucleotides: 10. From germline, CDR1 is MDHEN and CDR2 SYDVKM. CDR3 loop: CASSPTGIEVQPQHF. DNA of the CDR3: TGTGCCAGCAGTCCGACAGGGATCGAGGTTCAGCCCCAGCATTTT.

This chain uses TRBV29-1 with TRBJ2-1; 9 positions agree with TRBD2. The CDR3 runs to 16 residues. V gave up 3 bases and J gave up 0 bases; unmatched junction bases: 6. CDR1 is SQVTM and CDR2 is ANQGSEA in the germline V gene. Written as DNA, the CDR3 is TGCAGCGTTGAGGCGGGGGGGTTTAGCTCCTACAATGAGCAGTTCTTC. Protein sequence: CSVEAGGFSSYNEQFF.

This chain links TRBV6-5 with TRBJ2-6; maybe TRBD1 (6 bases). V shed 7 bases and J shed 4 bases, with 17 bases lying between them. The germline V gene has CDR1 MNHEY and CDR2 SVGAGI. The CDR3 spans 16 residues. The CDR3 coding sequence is TGTGCCAGCACCAGGGGTACCGCTGGAGGGGCCAACGTCCTGACTTTC. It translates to CASTRGTAGGANVLTF.

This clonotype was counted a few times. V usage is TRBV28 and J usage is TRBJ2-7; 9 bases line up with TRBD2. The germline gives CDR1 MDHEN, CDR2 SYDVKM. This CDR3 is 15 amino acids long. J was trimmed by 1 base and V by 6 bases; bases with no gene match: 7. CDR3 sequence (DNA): TGTGCCAGCAGCCTTGGGACTAGCAATTCCTACGAGCAGTACTTC. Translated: CASSLGTSNSYEQYF.